This T cell receptor (beta chain) originates from a study of low-dose radiotherapy and immunotherapy resistance in tumors. Overall study context: Cohort 2 was treated with 1 Gy per fraction every two weeks, amounting to 13 Gy across 26 weeks.

With TRAV- and TRBV-specific primers, first-strand cDNA was made, covering the alpha and beta chains. It was with a constant-region primer and a V-primer adapter that TCRs were amplified over roughly 20 PCR cycles. MiXCR, run by TCRdb on the reads, gives a single entry per CDR3 protein. The data contain under 95,000 distinct CDR3 sequences, under 20% of them seen just once; the ten biggest clones take up roughly 1.4%. This clonotype came up many times. Germline V lookup: CDR1 DFQATT, CDR2 SNEGSKA (reference sequence). The length of the CDR3 is 12 residues. V lost 8 bases to trimming and J lost 4 bases, with 15 bases between them. The time point denotes: after trial treatment. As to treatment: LDRT plus nivolumab, ipilimumab, low-dose cyclophosphamide and aspirin (RACIN trial). Donors were treated with nivolumab, ipilimumab, aspirin, and low-dose cyclophosphamide and radiotherapy.

The sample here was PBMCs, taken after low-dose radiotherapy plus immunotherapy. This clonotype was sampled from a male donor with prostate cancer. The rearrangement joins TRBV20-1 to TRBJ2-7; D tentatively fits TRBD1 or TRBD2 (5 bases each). For the CDR3, the DNA is TGCAGTCCCCAGGGAGAGCTTTACGAGCAGTACTTC. This gives the protein CSPQGELYEQYF.